This T cell receptor (beta chain) was profiled in a study of blood T cell repertoires in COVID-19. CDR1 is SGHDT, CDR2 YYEEEE, per germline. The CDR3 consists of 13 residues. Trimming cost V 3 bases and J 2 bases, with 8 bases left between them. Method: immunoSEQ multiplex PCR; TCRdb's copy keeps in-frame clones and lacks some. The table has more than 300,000 clones, roughly 89% seen once; the top ten hold about 8.4%. Participants' reported clinical history set cohort assignment. This rearrangement joins TRBV5-6 to TRBJ1-2; D is perhaps TRBD1 (5 bases). The sample taken for sequencing was PBMCs or T cells enriched from blood (not recorded which). The receptor comes from a woman in her 30s who had recovered from COVID-19. The CDR3 region is CASSSGMNYGYTF. CDR3 DNA sequence: TGTGCCAGCAGCTCAGGGATGAACTATGGCTACACCTTC.